The 30 T cell receptor beta chains listed next were all sequenced from one sample in a study of beta chain features in type 1 diabetes. Expressed TCRB transcripts were sequenced because the entire RNA isolate underwent reverse transcription. Only in-frame clones appear in the TCRdb table, and some are missing; sequencing was by immunoSEQ multiplex PCR. The table shows 120,000 to 150,000 clones, with over 9.5% occurring only once. Sequenced input: naive CD4+ T cells from blood. Source of these receptors: a man aged 18 to 30 in good health.

This clone was observed a few times. V and J are TRBV10-3 and TRBJ2-2, with TRBD2 identical over 10 bases. The CDR3 sequence is 16 residues long. With V trimmed by 6 bases and J by 3 bases, 7 bases remained unmatched. The germline CDR1 and CDR2 sequences are ENHRY and SYGVKD. DNA of the CDR3: TGTGCCATCAGCTCTGAGCGGGGGGGCTACACCGGGGAGCTGTTTTTT. Its translation is CAISSERGGYTGELFF.

The gene calls are TRBV5-1 and TRBJ1-1; D is uncertain. Per the germline V gene, CDR1 is SGHRS and CDR2 is YFSETQ. V shed 2 bases and J shed 4 bases, with 15 bases lying between them. The CDR3 extends over 15 amino acids. The CDR3: CASSLTILRGTEAFF. In nucleotides, the CDR3 is TGCGCCAGCAGCTTAACTATACTAAGAGGCACTGAAGCTTTCTTT.

This clone was counted many times. This chain joins TRBV7-9 and TRBJ2-5, with a weak D call TRBD1 (5 bases). Trimming stripped 4 bases from V and 5 bases from J, with 8 bases between. The CDR3 extends over 12 amino acids. The germline V gene encodes CDR1 SEHNR and CDR2 FQNEAQ (reference sequence). The CDR3 bases are TGTGCCAGCAGCTCGGACACCGAGACCCAGTACTTC. Translating gives CASSSDTETQYF. Complete variable domain (other parts from reference TRBV7-9 and TRBJ2-5): DTGVSQNPRHKITKRGQNVTFRCDPISEHNRLYWYRQTLGQGPEFLTYFQNEAQLEKSRLLSDRFSAERPKGSFSTLEIQRTEQGDSAMYLCASSSDTETQYFGPGTRLLVL.

This clone was detected many times. The rearrangement uses TRBV15 and TRBJ1-1, with unresolved D. The CDR3 runs to 14 residues. Between the trimmed V and J ends, which lost 6 bases and 1 base, there was a span of 12 bases. The germline CDR1 and CDR2 sequences are LNHNV and YYDKDF (reference sequence). CDR3 region: CATSKPTANTEAFF. CDR3 nucleotide sequence: TGTGCCACCAGTAAACCCACAGCGAACACTGAAGCTTTCTTT.

This chain joins TRBV11-3 and TRBJ2-1; D might be TRBD2 (5 bases). The germline V gene encodes CDR1 SGHNT and CDR2 YENEEA. V lost 1 base and J lost 4, with 8 bases in between. The CDR3 has 14 amino acids. The CDR3 protein is CASSLGTGYNEQFF. CDR3 sequence (DNA): TGTGCCAGCAGCTTAGGGACTGGGTACAATGAGCAGTTCTTC.

In its sample, this clone was seen a few times. The V call is TRBV21-1, the J call TRBJ1-5; the listed D gene, TRBD1, was not tested against the DNA. TRBV21-1 is assigned pseudogene status. The CDR3 consists of 16 residues. CDR3 residues: CASSKVCGHCNQPQHF. The CDR3 bases are TGTGCCAGCAGCAAAGTTTGTGGACATTGCAATCAGCCCCAGCATTTT.

This chain connects TRBV2 to TRBJ1-6, with a weak D call TRBD1 (5 bases). Germline lookup yields CDR1 SNHLY and CDR2 FYNNEI. The ends were cut back, 1 base at V and 7 bases at J, with 11 bases in the middle. This CDR3 is 15 amino acids long. CDR3 protein: CASSEGAGMNSPLHF. CDR3 sequence (DNA): TGTGCCAGCAGTGAAGGGGCAGGGATGAATTCACCCCTCCACTTT.

This clone was seen only a few times. The chain is built from TRBV6-5 and TRBJ1-5; 8 nucleotides line up with TRBD1. The CDR3 spans 15 residues. Germline V gene sequence: CDR1 MNHEY, CDR2 SVGAGI. V was pared by 5 bases and J by 3 bases, with 6 bases of the junction left unmatched. The CDR3 nucleotides read TGTGCCAGCAGTCAGGACAGGGCACTCAATCAGCCCCAGCATTTT. The encoded protein is CASSQDRALNQPQHF.

This clone was seen only a few times. The V gene is TRBV30, the J gene TRBJ1-1; D call uncertain. The CDR3 extends over 13 amino acids. CDR1 is GTSNPN, CDR2 SVGIG, per germline (reference sequence). V dropped 3 bases and J dropped 1 base, with 9 bases sitting between them. The CDR3 sequence: CAWRARKNTEAFF. CDR3 nucleotides: TGTGCCTGGAGGGCCCGAAAGAACACTGAAGCTTTCTTT.

The V gene is TRBV7-2, the J gene TRBJ2-7; D perhaps matches TRBD2 (6 bases). The CDR3 runs to 14 residues. V lost 7 bases and J lost 1, with 14 bases in between. Germline values: CDR1 SGHTA, CDR2 FQGNSA. Here the CDR3 reads CASTASGRSYEQYF. The DNA of the CDR3 is TGTGCCAGCACCGCCTCGGGGAGGTCCTACGAGCAGTACTTC.

The rearrangement links TRBV7-2 to TRBJ2-1; possible D gene TRBD2, 6 bases. The V gene's germline CDR1 is SGHTA and CDR2 FQGNSA. V shed 1 base and J shed 6 bases, with 13 bases lying between them. The CDR3 runs to 15 residues. CDR3 sequence: CASSLESLAPNEQFF. CDR3 in DNA: TGTGCCAGCAGCTTAGAATCCCTAGCGCCCAATGAGCAGTTCTTC.

V gene TRBV19 combines with J gene TRBJ1-6; TRBD1 aligns across 8 bases. Germline CDR1 LNHDA, CDR2 SQIVND (reference sequence). V shed 5 bases, J shed 2 bases, and the junction held 5 bases outside the gene matches. The CDR3 runs to 16 residues. CDR3 region: CASSPGTGTYNSPLHF. DNA for the CDR3: TGTGCCAGTAGTCCCGGGACAGGTACCTATAATTCACCCCTCCACTTT.

This clone has just a few counts. The chain carries TRBV9 and TRBJ1-2; no reliable D call. The CDR3 extends over 14 amino acids. CDR1 SGDLS and CDR2 YYNGEE come from the germline V gene. Trimming left V 2 bases short and J 4 bases short, with 12 bases between. The CDR3 reads CASSVSSTSYGYTF. The DNA of the CDR3 is TGTGCCAGCAGCGTTAGTTCTACCTCCTATGGCTACACCTTC.

This clone appeared a few times. This chain connects TRBV5-1 to TRBJ2-3; 7 positions match TRBD2. Trimming removed 3 bases from V and 1 base from J; junction bases left unmatched: 8. Germline loops: CDR1 SGHRS, CDR2 YFSETQ. The CDR3 has 16 amino acids. CDR3 nucleotide sequence: TGCGCCAGCAGCTCCGAGGTCGCGGGGGGCACAGATACGCAGTATTTT. This sequence encodes CASSSEVAGGTDTQYF. Together with reference TRBV5-1 and TRBJ2-3, the CDR3 gives the full variable domain: KAGVTQTPRYLIKTRGQQVTLSCSPISGHRSVSWYQQTPGQGLQFLFEYFSETQRNKGNFPGRFSGRQFSNSRSEMNVSTLELGDSALYLCASSSEVAGGTDTQYFGPGTRLTVL.

This clone appeared once. This chain joins TRBV27 and TRBJ2-7, with 9 bases lining up with TRBD1. From germline, CDR1 is MNHEY and CDR2 SMNVEV (reference sequence). This CDR3 spans 15 amino acids. With V trimmed by 5 bases and J by 6 bases, 11 bases remained unmatched. The CDR3 DNA follows: TGTGCCAGCAGTCCCCGGGACAGGGCCCGTGGCGAGCAGTACTTC. Translating gives CASSPRDRARGEQYF.

V is TRBV7-8 and J is TRBJ2-7; D call uncertain. This CDR3 contains 15 residues. V dropped 3 bases and J dropped 6 bases, with 18 bases sitting between them. The germline CDR1 and CDR2 sequences are SGHVS and FQNEAQ. The CDR3 region is CASSFTPGVGSEQYF. The CDR3 nucleotides are TGTGCCAGCAGCTTCACCCCGGGTGTCGGGTCCGAGCAGTACTTC.

This clone has just a few counts. The chain is built from TRBV25-1 and TRBJ1-1, with D tentatively TRBD1 (6 bases). Germline values: CDR1 MGHDK, CDR2 SYGVNS. CDR3 length: 14 residues. V lost 8 bases to trimming and J lost 6 bases, with 19 bases between them. This chain's CDR3 is CASADRHRQSEAFF. The CDR3 nucleotides read TGTGCCAGCGCAGACAGGCACAGGCAATCTGAAGCTTTCTTT. The full variable domain, in which reference TRBV25-1 and TRBJ1-1 provide the parts outside the CDR3, is EADIYQTPRYLVIGTGKKITLECSQTMGHDKMYWYQQDPGMELHLIHYSYGVNSTEKGDLSSESTVSRIRTEHFPLTLESARPSHTSQYLCASADRHRQSEAFFGQGTRLTVV.

This rearrangement joins TRBV27 to TRBJ2-7, with TRBD1 identical over 10 bases. The CDR3 spans 15 residues. The V gene's germline CDR1 is MNHEY and CDR2 SMNVEV (reference sequence). The V gene end was trimmed by 5 bases and the J gene end by 4 bases; junction bases not matched to a gene: 8. This CDR3 reads CASSPMGTGDYEQYF. CDR3 nucleotide sequence: TGTGCCAGCAGTCCAATGGGGACAGGGGATTACGAGCAGTACTTC.

This clone turned up a few times. V and J are TRBV7-9 and TRBJ2-7, with a possible D match to TRBD1 (6 bases). The CDR3 totals 14 residues. Germline-derived CDR1 and CDR2 are SEHNR and FQNEAQ (reference sequence). The germline V and J ends were trimmed by 5 bases and 2 bases, with 13 bases remaining between them. CDR3 DNA: TGTGCCAGCAGCAAAACTGACAGGACCTACGAGCAGTACTTC. Protein: CASSKTDRTYEQYF.

The gene calls are TRBV7-9 and TRBJ1-2; D ambiguous. Trimming cost V 5 bases and J 8 bases, with 12 bases left between them. The germline gives CDR1 SEHNR, CDR2 FQNEAQ (reference sequence). The CDR3 sequence is 12 residues long. The CDR3 DNA reads TGTGCCAGCAGCCCCGCGGAGCGCGGCTACACCTTC. It yields the protein CASSPAERGYTF.

This clone was seen only a few times. The rearrangement links TRBV29-1 to TRBJ1-5; perhaps TRBD1 as D (5 bases). CDR3 size: 12 residues. The V and J ends lost 0 bases and 6 bases respectively, with 6 bases between them. CDR1 SQVTM and CDR2 ANQGSEA come from the germline V gene. Written as DNA, the CDR3 is TGCAGCGTTGAAGATAGGGGTCAGCCCCAGCATTTT. It encodes CSVEDRGQPQHF.

This clone was detected only a few times. V and J are TRBV7-2 and TRBJ1-6, with 9 bases identical to TRBD1. V gave up 5 bases and J gave up 6 bases; unmatched junction bases: 8. The CDR3 loop spans 16 amino acids. Germline V gene lookup returns CDR1 SGHTA and CDR2 FQGNSA. The CDR3 region is CASSPKDRGTNSPLHF. The CDR3 DNA sequence: TGTGCCAGCAGCCCTAAGGACAGGGGTACTAATTCACCCCTCCACTTT.

The J gene is TRBJ1-4, the V gene TRBV18; perhaps TRBD1 as D (5 bases). The germline CDR1 and CDR2 sequences are KGHSH and LQKENI. V was cut by 5 bases and J by 3 bases, with 13 bases left in between. The CDR3 sequence is 15 residues long. The CDR3 here is CASSDGTGANEKLFF. In nucleotides, the CDR3 is TGTGCCAGCTCAGACGGGACGGGAGCTAATGAAAAACTGTTTTTT.

The chain is built from TRBV7-2 and TRBJ1-2, with a weak D call TRBD1 (5 bases). Germline V gene sequence: CDR1 SGHTA, CDR2 FQGNSA. The CDR3 sequence is 15 residues long. V was pared by 1 base and J by 6 bases, with 15 bases between. This chain's CDR3 is CASSLGSGVLHGYTF. In DNA form, the CDR3 reads TGTGCCAGCAGCTTAGGCTCGGGGGTGTTACATGGCTACACCTTC.

The J gene is TRBJ1-3, the V gene TRBV5-1; D is unclear. CDR3 length equals 14 residues. V gave up 0 bases and J gave up 2 bases, with 6 bases separating them. Looked up from germline, CDR1 is SGHRS and CDR2 is YFSETQ. CDR3 loop: CASSLEAAGNTIYF. As DNA, the CDR3 is TGCGCCAGCAGCTTGGAGGCGGCTGGAAACACCATATATTTT.

The chain employs TRBV18 and TRBJ2-7; 7 bases are shared with TRBD1. The CDR3 is 15 residues long. V lost 5 bases to trimming and J lost 1 base; unmatched junction nucleotides: 8. CDR1 and CDR2 (germline): KGHSH, LQKENI. CDR3 sequence: CASSRDSRNSYEQYF. As DNA, the CDR3 is TGTGCCAGCTCAAGGGACAGCCGAAATTCCTACGAGCAGTACTTC.

J is TRBJ1-2 and V is TRBV4-3, with 7 nucleotides matching TRBD1. V lost 4 bases and J lost 2; bases outside the gene matches: 10. Germline V CDR1 and CDR2: LGHNA, YSLEER. The CDR3 contains 16 residues. The CDR3 spells CASSPIRGQSNYGYTF. CDR3 nucleotide sequence: TGCGCCAGCAGCCCAATTCGGGGACAGTCGAACTATGGCTACACCTTC.

This clone was detected a few times. The CDR3 region is CASSFASEQYF. The DNA for the CDR3 is TGTGCCAGCAGTTTCGCGAGCGAGCAGTACTTC. The chain recombines TRBV28 with TRBJ2-7; D is unclear. Germline CDR1 reads MDHEN; CDR2 reads SYDVKM. Trimming cost V 3 bases and J 6 bases, with 6 bases left between them. The CDR3 has 11 residues.

The chain combines TRBV27 with TRBJ2-2, with D possibly matching TRBD1 (5 bases). Between the trimmed V and J ends, which lost 6 bases and 4 bases, there was a span of 15 bases. The CDR3 totals 15 residues. CDR1 is MNHEY, CDR2 SMNVEV, per germline (reference sequence). CDR3: CASSRTAGPTGELFF. Written as DNA, the CDR3 is TGTGCCAGCAGCCGAACCGCAGGGCCCACCGGGGAGCTGTTTTTT.

V is TRBV6-4 and J is TRBJ2-1; 9 bases agree with TRBD2. CDR3 size: 16 residues. In germline, CDR1 is MRHNA, CDR2 SNTAGT. Trimming at V came to 6 bases and at J to 4 bases, leaving 10 bases not matched to a gene. This CDR3 reads CASSVVNSGGYNEQFF. The CDR3, as DNA: TGTGCCAGCAGCGTGGTTAATAGCGGGGGTTACAATGAGCAGTTCTTC.